This T cell receptor (beta chain) was captured by sequencing in a study of blood T cell repertoires in COVID-19 (dated by TCRdb to 2020 to 2021). Describing the broader study: Collaborator samples came from the United States, Italy and Spain and covered acute and convalescent phases of COVID-19. The repertoires were released in a freely available public database meant as a resource for research on the immune response to SARS-CoV-2. Where available, HLA class I and class II types were obtained from metadata supplied by the sample provider rather than from assay-based typing. Nearly every sample came with metadata listing a de-identified subject ID, COVID-19 status, age in years and sex. The prospective study material was composed of cDNA or gDNA derived from T cells, B-cell-depleted T cells, or PBMCs. The dataset comprised deeply sampled blood TCRbeta repertoires from subjects exposed to, actively infected with, or recovered from COVID-19. Samples came from the ongoing ImmuneRACE study (first 160 participants) plus 1,254 subjects from 6 global collaborators.

Remarks on this clone: Its antigen remains unidentified. No quality values exist for individual bases; no much larger clone is one base distant.

Germline trimming: 5 bases from V, 7 bases from J; junction bases outside gene matches: 5. The CDR3 runs 14 residues from the cysteine to the phenylalanine. The entry retains the CDR3 DNA only, 42 bases that are in frame from base 1. At one collaborating source in Seattle, patients were enrolled during active infection and were followed longitudinally through the course of disease. Collaborating institutions collected whole blood in K2EDTA tubes following their own protocols. Collaborator samples were shipped for TCRbeta analysis as frozen whole blood, isolated PBMCs, or DNA extracted from either sample type. TCRbeta CDR3 regions were amplified from genomic DNA using the immunoSEQ Assay, a bias-controlled multiplex PCR. As for how the authors treated the data: Within the assay, amplification of reference gene primers was used to estimate how many nucleated cells each sample contained. To quantify the absolute abundance of each unique TCRbeta CDR3 rearrangement, sequence reads were collapsed and filtered. For each sample, productive Simpson clonality was calculated as the square root of Simpson's diversity index over productive rearrangements. Drawn from immuneACCESS, this table holds only the in-frame rearrangements with V and J called that TCRdb kept. Clones are partly lost; checked studies trace under half to an unresolved V gene and leave the rest unexplained. The V and J calls and clone size come from that table; D and trimming were worked out from the DNA. This sample lists under 85,000 clones; 70% to 90% were detected once. Together, the top ten hold 16% of the sample.

Overall study outcomes, separate from this receptor: How much clinical and demographic metadata was included differed by source and by participant, and the metadata was provided uncurated.

The V and J genes are TRBV6-7 and TRBJ1-6; the junction holds 7 bases that match TRBD1. TRBV6-7 is known as an ORF, though its function is uncertain. Specimen: peripheral blood. The sequence derives from a man in his forties with COVID-19, enrolled during active disease. The DNA is TGTGCCAGCAGTAAGGGACAGATGAATTCACCCCTCCACTTT. Its translation is CASSKGQMNSPLHF.